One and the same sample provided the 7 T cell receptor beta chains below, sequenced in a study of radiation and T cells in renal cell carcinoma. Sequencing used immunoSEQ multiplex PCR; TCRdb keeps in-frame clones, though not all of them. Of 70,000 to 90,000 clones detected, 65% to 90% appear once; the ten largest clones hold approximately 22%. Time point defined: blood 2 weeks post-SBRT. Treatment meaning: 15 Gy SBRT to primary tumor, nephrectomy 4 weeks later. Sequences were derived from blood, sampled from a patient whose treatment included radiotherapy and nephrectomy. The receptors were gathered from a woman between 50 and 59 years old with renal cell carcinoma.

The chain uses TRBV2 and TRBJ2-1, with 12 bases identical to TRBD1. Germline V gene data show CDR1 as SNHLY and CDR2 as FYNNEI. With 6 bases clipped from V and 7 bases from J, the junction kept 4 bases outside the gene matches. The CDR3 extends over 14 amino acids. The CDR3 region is CASRPGQGANEQFF. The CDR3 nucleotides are TGTGCCAGCAGGCCGGGACAGGGGGCGAATGAGCAGTTCTTC.

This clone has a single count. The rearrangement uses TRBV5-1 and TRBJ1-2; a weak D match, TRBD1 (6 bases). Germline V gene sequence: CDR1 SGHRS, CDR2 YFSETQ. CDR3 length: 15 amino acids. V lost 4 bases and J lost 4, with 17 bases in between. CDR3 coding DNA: TGCGCCAGCAGCCGGGGACAACCCCCTGGCTATGGCTACACCTTC. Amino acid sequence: CASSRGQPPGYGYTF.

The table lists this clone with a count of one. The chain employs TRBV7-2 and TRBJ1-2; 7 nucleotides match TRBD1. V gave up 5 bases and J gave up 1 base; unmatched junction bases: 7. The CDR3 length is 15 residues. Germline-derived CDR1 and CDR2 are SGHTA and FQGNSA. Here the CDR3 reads CASSAGQVLNYGYTF. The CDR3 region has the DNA TGTGCCAGCAGCGCCGGACAGGTTCTTAACTATGGCTACACCTTC.

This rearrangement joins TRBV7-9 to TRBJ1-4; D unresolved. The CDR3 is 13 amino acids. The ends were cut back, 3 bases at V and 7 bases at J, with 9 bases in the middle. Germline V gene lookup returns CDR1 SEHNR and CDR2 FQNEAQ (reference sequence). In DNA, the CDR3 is TGTGCCAGCAGCTTTGACCCTGCTGAAAAACTGTTTTTT. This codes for CASSFDPAEKLFF.

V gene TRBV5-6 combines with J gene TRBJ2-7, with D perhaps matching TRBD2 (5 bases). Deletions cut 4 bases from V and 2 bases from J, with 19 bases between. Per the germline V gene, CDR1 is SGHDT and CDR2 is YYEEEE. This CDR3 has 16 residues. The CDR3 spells CASSLGWGSVPYEQYF. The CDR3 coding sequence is TGTGCCAGCAGCCTGGGCTGGGGTAGCGTCCCCTACGAGCAGTACTTC.

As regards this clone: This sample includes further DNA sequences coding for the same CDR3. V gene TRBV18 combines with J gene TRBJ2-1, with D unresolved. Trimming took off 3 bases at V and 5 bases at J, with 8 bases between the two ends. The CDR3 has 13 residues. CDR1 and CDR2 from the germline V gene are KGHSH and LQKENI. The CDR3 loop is CASSPRLNNEQFF. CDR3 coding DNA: TGTGCCAGCTCACCTAGGTTAAACAATGAGCAGTTCTTC.

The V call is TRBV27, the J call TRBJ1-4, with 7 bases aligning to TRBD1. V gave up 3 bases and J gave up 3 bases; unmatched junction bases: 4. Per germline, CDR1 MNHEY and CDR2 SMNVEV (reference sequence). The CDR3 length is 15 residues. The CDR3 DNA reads TGTGCCAGCAGTTTCGACAGGGCCCCTAATGAAAAACTGTTTTTT. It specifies CASSFDRAPNEKLFF.